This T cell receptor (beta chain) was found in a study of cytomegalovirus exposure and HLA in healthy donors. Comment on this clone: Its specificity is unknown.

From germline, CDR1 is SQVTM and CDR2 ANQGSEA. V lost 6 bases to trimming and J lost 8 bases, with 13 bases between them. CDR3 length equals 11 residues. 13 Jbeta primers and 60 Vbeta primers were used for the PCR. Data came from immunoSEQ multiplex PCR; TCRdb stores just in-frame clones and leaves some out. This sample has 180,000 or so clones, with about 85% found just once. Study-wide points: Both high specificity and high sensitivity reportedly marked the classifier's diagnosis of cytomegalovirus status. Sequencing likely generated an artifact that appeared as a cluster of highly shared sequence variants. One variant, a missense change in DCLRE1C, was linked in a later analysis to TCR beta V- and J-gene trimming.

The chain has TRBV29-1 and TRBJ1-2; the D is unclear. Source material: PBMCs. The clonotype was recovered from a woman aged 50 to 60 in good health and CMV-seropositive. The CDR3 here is CSVTKLQGYTF. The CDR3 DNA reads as TGCAGCGTCACGAAGTTACAGGGCTACACCTTC.